What follows are 5 T cell receptor beta chains derived from one specimen sequenced in a study of blood T cell repertoires in COVID-19. The assay was immunoSEQ multiplex PCR, and TCRdb's table has in-frame clones only and misses some. The sample lists about 220,000 clones; about 80% were seen once. Specimen: peripheral blood. The receptors come from a woman aged 60-70 years with acute or convalescent COVID-19.

This chain links TRBV18 with TRBJ2-2, with D uncertain. Looked up from germline, CDR1 is KGHSH and CDR2 is LQKENI. The V end lost 3 bases, the J end lost 6 bases, and 5 bases lay between the germline ends. CDR3 size: 12 residues. The CDR3 loop reads CASSPRSGELFF. CDR3 nucleotides: TGTGCCAGCTCACCGAGGTCCGGGGAGCTGTTTTTT.

V and J are TRBV2 and TRBJ2-2; TRBD1 is a possible D gene (5 bases). Trimming cost V 6 bases and J 2 bases, with 10 bases left between them. The CDR3 is 14 residues long. Germline assignment: CDR1 SNHLY and CDR2 FYNNEI. CDR3 sequence: CASRTEINTGELFF. The CDR3 DNA follows: TGTGCCAGCAGGACAGAGATAAACACCGGGGAGCTGTTTTTT.

The J gene is TRBJ2-4, the V gene TRBV3-1 (or the pseudogene TRBV3-2); 9 nucleotides match TRBD1. CDR1 and CDR2 from the germline V gene are LGHDT and YNNKEL (reference sequence). The CDR3 length is 16 residues. The junction had 5 bases not matched to a gene; V was cut back by 1 base and J by 4 bases. The CDR3 region is CASSQAPGTGKNIQYF. The CDR3 DNA sequence: TGTGCCAGCAGCCAAGCCCCCGGGACAGGGAAAAACATTCAGTACTTC.

The chain is built from TRBV2 and TRBJ2-7; 7 bases are shared with TRBD2. The CDR3 has 13 amino acids. Germline CDR1 is SNHLY and CDR2 is FYNNEI. The ends lost 8 bases at V and 3 bases at J; junction bases unmatched: 7. CDR3 protein: CASSEAGYYEQYF. CDR3 nucleotide sequence: TGTGCCAGCTCCGAAGCGGGATACTACGAGCAGTACTTC.

The rearrangement links TRBV5-6 to TRBJ1-3; unclear D gene. CDR3 length: 15 amino acids. Germline V gene sequence: CDR1 SGHDT, CDR2 YYEEEE. The ends were cut back, 2 bases at V and 0 bases at J, with 9 bases in the middle. For the CDR3, the DNA is TGTGCCAGCAGCTTCGGGGTCAGCTCTGGAAACACCATATATTTT. It is translated as CASSFGVSSGNTIYF.